Each of the 22 T cell receptor beta chains below was sequenced from the same sample in a study of cytomegalovirus exposure and HLA in healthy donors. TCRdb's table, derived via immunoSEQ multiplex PCR, lists solely in-frame clones and lacks some. The sample has about 340,000 clones, roughly 90% seen once. The specimen was PBMCs. Receptors originate from a woman between 18 and 30 years old in good health and CMV-seronegative.

The chain is built from TRBV27 and TRBJ2-5, with 9 bases identical to TRBD2. The germline gives CDR1 MNHEY, CDR2 SMNVEV (reference sequence). The V and J ends lost 0 bases and 3 bases, in that order; junction bases with no gene match: 5. The length of the CDR3 is 16 residues. The CDR3 sequence: CASSLSVAGVKETQYF. The CDR3 DNA reads TGTGCCAGCAGTTTATCGGTAGCGGGAGTAAAAGAGACCCAGTACTTC.

The chain employs TRBV2 and TRBJ2-7; D not certain. V was pared by 3 bases and J by 2 bases, with 11 bases between. Germline V gene data show CDR1 as SNHLY and CDR2 as FYNNEI. The CDR3 contains 14 residues. DNA for the CDR3: TGTGCCAGCAGTGATAGGAGACCCACCTACGAGCAGTACTTC. Encoded protein: CASSDRRPTYEQYF.

With respect to this clone: The CDR3 carries no conserved terminal phenylalanine or tryptophan, so it likely arises from a read error. No DNA is shown, since the ends of the CDR3 on it are uncertain; the CDR3 is the one TCRdb lists. The CDR3 sequence is CASTDSWAYVLY. The chain joins TRBV6-1 to TRBJ2-7; no check of the table's D call, TRBD1, against the DNA was made. The CDR3 numbers 12 amino acids, ends counted. Looked up from germline, CDR1 is MNHNS and CDR2 is SASEGT.

The chain couples TRBV4-3 to TRBJ2-7, with D possibly TRBD1 on 5 matching bases. There are 14 residues in the CDR3. V lost 4 bases and J lost 1, with 11 bases in between. Per the germline V gene, CDR1 is LGHNA and CDR2 is YSLEER. The CDR3 protein is CASSLQAPSYEQYF. The CDR3 DNA is TGCGCCAGCAGCCTACAGGCCCCGTCCTACGAGCAGTACTTC.

This chain connects TRBV30 to TRBJ2-2; 9 bases are a match to TRBD1. Per germline, CDR1 GTSNPN and CDR2 SVGIG (reference sequence). The CDR3 is made up of 14 amino acids. V shed 2 bases, J shed 6 bases, and the junction held 4 bases outside the gene matches. In DNA form, the CDR3 reads TGTGCCTGGAGTCCCGGGACAGGGCCCGGGGAGCTGTTTTTT. This encodes CAWSPGTGPGELFF.

The chain recombines TRBV19 with TRBJ1-1; TRBD1 aligns across 8 bases. The V gene's germline CDR1 is LNHDA and CDR2 SQIVND (reference sequence). After removal of 5 bases from V and 3 bases from J, the junction contained 8 bases not matched to a gene. This CDR3 has 15 amino acids. The DNA of the CDR3 is TGTGCCAGTAGTTCTACGACAGGGGCAGACACTGAAGCTTTCTTT. This sequence encodes CASSSTTGADTEAFF.

V usage is TRBV4-3 and J usage is TRBJ2-7; unclear D gene. The CDR3 totals 15 residues. V shed 0 bases and J shed 2 bases, with 11 bases lying between them. Germline loops: CDR1 LGHNA, CDR2 YSLEER. In DNA form, the CDR3 reads TGCGCCAGCAGCCAAGAGTCAGGAAGTACCTACGAGCAGTACTTC. Translation: CASSQESGSTYEQYF.

The chain recombines TRBV27 with TRBJ2-1; 11 positions agree with TRBD2. Trimming at V came to 6 bases and at J to 3 bases, leaving 13 bases not matched to a gene. Germline loops: CDR1 MNHEY, CDR2 SMNVEV (reference sequence). The CDR3 loop spans 18 amino acids. The CDR3 sequence: CASRGLSGGTSGYNEQFF. CDR3 DNA: TGTGCCAGCAGGGGGCTCTCGGGTGGGACTAGCGGCTACAATGAGCAGTTCTTC.

The chain employs TRBV6-5 and TRBJ2-7, with TRBD1 identical over 9 bases. This CDR3 spans 14 amino acids. The V gene's germline CDR1 is MNHEY and CDR2 SVGAGI. With 2 bases clipped from V and 6 bases from J, the junction kept 5 bases outside the gene matches. The chain's CDR3 is CASSYTGQGSEQYF. The CDR3 DNA reads as TGTGCCAGCAGTTACACGGGACAGGGTTCCGAGCAGTACTTC.

The CDR3: CASSLFPSRDSYEQYF. In DNA form, the CDR3 reads TGTGCCAGCAGCCTATTCCCGAGCCGGGACTCTTACGAGCAGTACTTC. The chain carries TRBV7-6 and TRBJ2-7, with D possibly TRBD2 on 6 matching bases. Trimming stripped 5 bases from V and 4 bases from J, with 21 bases between. Germline CDR1 reads SGHVS; CDR2 reads FNYEAQ. The CDR3 is made up of 16 amino acids.

CDR3 region: CASSLGHLREVGETQYF. CDR3 bases: TGTGCCAGCAGCTTAGGGCACCTGCGGGAGGTGGGAGAGACCCAGTACTTC. The V and J genes are TRBV7-6 and TRBJ2-5; 8 nucleotides line up with TRBD2. CDR3 length: 17 amino acids. From germline, CDR1 is SGHVS and CDR2 FNYEAQ. V trimming: 1 base; J trimming: 4 bases; junction bases outside the gene matches: 11.

The rearrangement joins TRBV16 to TRBJ2-3, with 9 nucleotides matching TRBD1. The CDR3 length is 14 residues. The J segment lost 5 bases and the V segment lost 10 bases, leaving 10 bases of the junction unmatched. Looked up from germline, CDR1 is KGHSY and CDR2 is FQNENV. The CDR3 is CAISTGGIQDTQYF. In DNA, the CDR3 is TGTGCCATTTCAACAGGGGGCATTCAAGATACGCAGTATTTT. The variable domain in full, with the rest retrieved from reference TRBV16 and TRBJ2-3, is GEEVAQTPKHLVRGEGQKAKLYCAPIKGHSYVFWYQQVLKNEFKFLISFQNENVFDETGMPKERFSAKCLPNSPCSLEIQATKLEDSAVYFCAISTGGIQDTQYFGPGTRLTVL.

This clone was observed a handful of times. The chain carries TRBV28 and TRBJ2-7; D is uncertain. V was clipped by 5 bases and J by 3 bases, with 5 bases between them. The CDR3 contains 11 residues. Per germline, CDR1 MDHEN and CDR2 SYDVKM. This CDR3 reads CASSLDYEQYF. The CDR3 nucleotides are TGTGCCAGCAGTCTAGACTACGAGCAGTACTTC.

This chain links TRBV7-9 with TRBJ1-1; TRBD1 agrees at 7 bases. The germline CDR1 and CDR2 sequences are SEHNR and FQNEAQ (reference sequence). The CDR3 has 14 residues. Trimming removed 5 bases from V and 1 base from J; junction bases left unmatched: 4. CDR3 in DNA: TGTGCCAGCAGCCCCAGGGGGAGGAACACTGAAGCTTTCTTT. It codes for CASSPRGRNTEAFF.

This clone showed up just once. This rearrangement joins TRBV4-3 to TRBJ2-3; 15 positions match TRBD2. This CDR3 is built from 22 residues. Germline V gene lookup returns CDR1 LGHNA and CDR2 YSLEER. Unmatched junction bases numbered 16, after V lost 0 bases and J lost 3 bases. CDR3 region: CASSQDGRPAGTSGRNTDTQYF. In DNA, the CDR3 is TGCGCCAGCAGCCAAGATGGTCGACCAGCCGGGACTAGCGGGAGGAATACAGATACGCAGTATTTT.

The chain carries TRBV28 and TRBJ1-2; no reliable D call. Trimming removed 3 bases at V and 0 bases at J, with 8 bases between. The germline CDR1 and CDR2 sequences are MDHEN and SYDVKM. The CDR3 spans 14 residues. As DNA, the CDR3 is TGTGCCAGCAGTTTGGCCGGGTCTAACTATGGCTACACCTTC. It specifies CASSLAGSNYGYTF.

The count of this clone is one. The CDR3 reads CASSLSRGDQPQHF. In nucleotides, the CDR3 is TGTGCCAGCAGTTTATCCCGGGGGGATCAGCCCCAGCATTTT. V usage is TRBV27 and J usage is TRBJ1-5; a possible D gene is TRBD1 (5 bases). V shed 0 bases and J shed 5 bases, with 8 bases lying between them. Germline CDR1 is MNHEY and CDR2 is SMNVEV (reference sequence). The CDR3 contains 14 residues.

The V and J genes are TRBV10-2 and TRBJ1-5; D possibly corresponds to TRBD1 (5 bases). Germline loops: CDR1 WSHSY, CDR2 SAAADI. The V gene lost 3 bases and the J gene lost 6 bases, with 15 bases spanning the gap. The length of the CDR3 is 15 residues. The CDR3 DNA reads as TGCGCCAGCAGTGATGGAGGGGAATTGGGTCAGCCCCAGCATTTT. This sequence encodes CASSDGGELGQPQHF.

V and J are TRBV13 and TRBJ1-5, with a tentative D call TRBD1 (5 bases). CDR1 is PRHDT and CDR2 is FYEKMQ in the germline V gene (reference sequence). V gave up 6 bases and J gave up 0 bases, with 12 bases separating them. The CDR3 is 15 residues long. The CDR3 is CASRRPGYSNQPQHF. Written as DNA, the CDR3 is TGTGCCAGCAGGCGCCCAGGGTATAGCAATCAGCCCCAGCATTTT.

The V and J genes are TRBV5-4 and TRBJ2-7; maybe TRBD1 (5 bases). The CDR3 sequence is 14 residues long. V was clipped by 2 bases and J by 2 bases, with 11 bases between them. Germline V CDR1 and CDR2: SGHNT, YYREEE (reference sequence). The DNA of the CDR3 is TGTGCCAGCAGCTTTGCGGACAACACCTACGAGCAGTACTTC. Translating gives CASSFADNTYEQYF. Filled out from reference TRBV5-4 and TRBJ2-7, the complete variable domain reads ETGVTQSPTHLIKTRGQQVTLRCSSQSGHNTVSWYQQALGQGPQFIFQYYREEENGRGNFPPRFSGLQFPNYSSELNVNALELDDSALYLCASSFADNTYEQYFGPGTRLTVT.

V and J are TRBV19 and TRBJ2-1; unclear D gene. Trimming took 4 bases from V and 3 from J, leaving 10 bases between them. Looked up from germline, CDR1 is LNHDA and CDR2 is SQIVND (reference sequence). There are 14 residues in the CDR3. The CDR3 protein is CASSTGVIYNEQFF. The CDR3 DNA reads TGTGCCAGTAGTACCGGAGTGATCTACAATGAGCAGTTCTTC.

J is TRBJ2-1 and V is TRBV6-6, with 10 bases lining up with TRBD2. The germline gives CDR1 MNHNY, CDR2 SVGAGI (reference sequence). J was trimmed by 7 bases and V by 6 bases; bases with no gene match: 9. The CDR3 is 15 residues long. CDR3 DNA: TGTGCCAGCAGGGAGCTAGCGGGAGCCGAAAATGAGCAGTTCTTC. Amino acids: CASRELAGAENEQFF.